Listed below are T cell receptor beta chains from one sample, sequenced in a study of T cells after yellow fever vaccination. One entry per CDR3 protein results from TCRdb running MiXCR on the 5' RACE reads. Of roughly 85,000 distinct CDR3 sequences listed, approximately 12% are singletons. The sequenced sample was CD8+ T cells not binding an NS4B(214-222) dextramer, sorted from PBMCs, obtained about 20 days after the first yellow fever vaccination. Receptors originate from a man aged 18 to 30 who received the YFV17D yellow fever vaccine. Each CDR3 is given with its conserved first and last residue. D genes are given only for firm matches. The size entry is marked missing in some rows and otherwise reads once, few, many or a size class.

J gene,V gene,D gene,clone size,CDR3 DNA,CDR3 protein
TRBJ1-2,TRBV4-2,TRBD1,-,TGTGCCAGCAGCCAAGGAAACAGGGGCGGCTACACCTTC,CASSQGNRGGYTF
TRBJ2-3,TRBV5-1,-,-,TGCGCCAGCAGCTCCAGGGGGGCAGACACAGATACGCAGTATTTT,CASSSRGADTDTQYF
TRBJ2-1,TRBV20-1,-,few,TGCAGTGCTCGGAGATTCGGGGCTTACAATGAGCAGTTCTTC,CSARRFGAYNEQFF
TRBJ2-1,TRBV4-3,-,-,TGCGCCAGCAGCCTTGGGACCGTGGCGGCGGATGAGCAGTTCTTC,CASSLGTVAADEQFF
TRBJ1-5,TRBV6-2/TRBV6-3,-,few,TGTGCCAGCAGTTTACGGACGGATAGCAATCAGCCCCAGCATTTT,CASSLRTDSNQPQHF
TRBJ2-2,TRBV2,-,-,TGTGCCATAACGGCAGGCGCGAACACCGGGGAGCTGTTTTTT,CAITAGANTGELFF
TRBJ1-1,TRBV12-3/TRBV12-4,TRBD1,-,TGTGCCAGCAGTGACGGACAGGGCTACTACACTGAAGCTTTCTTT,CASSDGQGYYTEAFF
TRBJ1-1,TRBV6-5,TRBD1,few,TGTGCCAGCAGTTTCCCGCAGGGGGGAGAGGCTTTCTTT,CASSFPQGGEAFF
TRBJ2-1,TRBV7-9,TRBD2,many,TGTGCCAGCAGCTCCGGACTAGCGGGGCTCTCCTACAATGAGCAGTTCTTC,CASSSGLAGLSYNEQFF
TRBJ2-1,TRBV7-9,-,-,TGTGCCAGCAGCCTGACCAATGAGCAGTTCTTC,CASSLTNEQFF
TRBJ2-7,TRBV2,TRBD2,-,TGTGCCAGCAGCCAGAGCGACTTGGGACTAGGGGCCTACGAGCAGTACTTC,CASSQSDLGLGAYEQYF
TRBJ1-1,TRBV7-9,TRBD1,many,TGTGCCAGCAGCCCGGGACAGGGGACTGAAGCTTTCTTT,CASSPGQGTEAFF
TRBJ2-3,TRBV4-3,-,few,TGCGCCAGCAGCCCACTTAGCGTCTCTAGCACAGATACGCAGTATTTT,CASSPLSVSSTDTQYF
TRBJ2-5,TRBV18,-,few,TGTGCCAGCTCACCACTAGATGAAGAGACCCAGTACTTC,CASSPLDEETQYF
TRBJ1-1,TRBV6-2/TRBV6-3,TRBD1,-,TGTGCCAGCAGCTGGGGACAGCTTGGGAACACTGAAGCTTTCTTT,CASSWGQLGNTEAFF
TRBJ2-2,TRBV7-9,TRBD1,few,TGTGCCAGCAGCTTAATGGGACAGCTTCCCGGGGAGCTGTTTTTT,CASSLMGQLPGELFF
TRBJ2-4,TRBV14,-,-,TGTGCCAGCAGCCAATCAGGGGAGGGAAACATTCAGTACTTC,CASSQSGEGNIQYF
TRBJ2-1,TRBV3-1,-,few,TGTGCCAGCAGCCAAGATGGAGAAGGCAATGAGCAGTTCTTC,CASSQDGEGNEQFF
TRBJ1-4,TRBV3-1,TRBD1,-,TGTGCCAGCAGCCAGGGGACAGATGAAAAACTGTTTTTT,CASSQGTDEKLFF
TRBJ2-3,TRBV4-2,TRBD2,many,TGTGCCAGCAGCCAGTCCGGGACTAGCGGATTCACAGATACGCAGTATTTT,CASSQSGTSGFTDTQYF
TRBJ1-1,TRBV11-2,-,-,TGTGCCAGCAGCCCTAGGGGGGCCCTGAACACTGAAGCTTTCTTT,CASSPRGALNTEAFF
TRBJ1-2,TRBV7-8,-,few,TGTGCCAGCAGCATTGGGGCGGACATGTACTATGGCTACACCTTC,CASSIGADMYYGYTF
TRBJ2-1,TRBV3-1,TRBD1,few,TGTGCCAGCAGCTCTGCCATTGAGGGACAGGGGGCAGCCAATGAGCAGTTCTTC,CASSSAIEGQGAANEQFF
TRBJ2-1,TRBV4-1,TRBD1,few,TGCGCCAGCAGCCAAGAAACCGGGACAGTCCACAATGAGCAGTTCTTC,CASSQETGTVHNEQFF
TRBJ2-5,TRBV7-7,-,-,TGTGCTAGCAGCTCCAACGAAGCGGAGACCCAGTACTTC,CASSSNEAETQYF